The 6 T cell receptor beta chains reported below all come from one sample, sequenced in a study of naive and memory T cell subsets. The study, taken as a whole, reports: A few larger clonotypes appeared in naive repertoires, especially CD8, possibly memory cells re-expressing CD45RA.

The beta constant-region primer was an equimolar mix of two oligonucleotides covering TRBC1 and TRBC2. Ligated cDNA was amplified by four rounds of PCR with nested alpha and beta constant-region primers and SP2. MiXCR was run by TCRdb on the UMI-ligation and nested PCR reads, yielding one entry per CDR3 protein. The sample carries some 82,000 distinct CDR3 sequences, 10% to 12% recorded once. What these receptors recognize is not known. The material sequenced was naive CD4+ T cells from blood. Every receptor here comes from a human donor in good health.

This clonotype was seen a handful of times. The J gene is TRBJ1-5, the V gene TRBV20-1, with D perhaps TRBD1 (5 bases). Trimming took 3 bases from V and 4 from J, leaving 13 bases between them. CDR1 is DFQATT, CDR2 SNEGSKA, per germline (reference sequence). This CDR3 is 14 amino acids long. CDR3 nucleotides: TGCAGTGCTAGGAAGGCCAGGACAAATCAGCCCCAGCATTTT. Its protein is CSARKARTNQPQHF.

CDR3 DNA: TGTGCCAGCAGCGAGACAGGGGGGTATGGCTACACCTTC. Translation gives CASSETGGYGYTF. V usage is TRBV9 and J usage is TRBJ1-2; the match to TRBD1 covers 9 bases. CDR1 is SGDLS, CDR2 YYNGEE, per germline. This CDR3 region has 13 residues. J was trimmed by 5 bases and V by 3 bases; bases with no gene match: 2. Together with reference TRBV9 and TRBJ1-2, the CDR3 gives the full variable domain: DSGVTQTPKHLITATGQRVTLRCSPRSGDLSVYWYQQSLDQGLQFLIQYYNGEERAKGNILERFSAQQFPDLHSELNLSSLELGDSALYFCASSETGGYGYTFGSGTRLTVV.

The chain employs TRBV18 and TRBJ2-3; D not resolved. This CDR3 is 13 amino acids long. Trimming left V 1 base short and J 4 bases short, with 6 bases between. The germline gives CDR1 KGHSH, CDR2 LQKENI. CDR3 sequence (DNA): TGTGCCAGCTCACCACAGGTTCCAGATACGCAGTATTTT. Its protein product is CASSPQVPDTQYF.

The rearrangement joins TRBV3-1 to TRBJ1-5; 9 nucleotides align to TRBD1. The CDR3 runs 14 residues. Looked up from germline, CDR1 is LGHDT and CDR2 is YNNKEL (reference sequence). V was pared by 6 bases and J by 6 bases, with 6 bases of the junction left unmatched. For the CDR3, the DNA is TGTGCCAGCAGTCGGGACAGGGTCGGTCAGCCCCAGCATTTT. It codes for CASSRDRVGQPQHF.

The chain recombines TRBV24-1 with TRBJ1-1, with unresolved D. Trimming removed 6 bases at V and 4 bases at J, with 11 bases between. Germline CDR1 reads KGHDR; CDR2 reads SFDVKD. This CDR3 region has 13 residues. CDR3 coding DNA: TGTGCCACCAGTTCCGGAGGAGGCACTGAAGCTTTCTTT. It codes for CATSSGGGTEAFF.

This clonotype was seen only a few times. V is TRBV6-1 and J is TRBJ1-1; D remains ambiguous. There are 13 residues in the CDR3. Trimming cost V 8 bases and J 6 bases, with 16 bases left between them. Germline loops: CDR1 MNHNS, CDR2 SASEGT. CDR3 DNA sequence: TGTGCCAGCTTGAAAACGAGTTCTTCTGAAGCTTTCTTT. Translation gives CASLKTSSSEAFF.